These T cell receptor beta chains were read from a single sample in a study of early T cells in non-severe SARS-CoV-2 infection. MiXCR, run by TCRdb on the 5' RACE reads, gives a single entry per CDR3 protein. The sample holds 69,000 or so distinct CDR3 sequences, approximately 4.5% seen once. Here the sequenced sample was whole blood, taken at baseline. Every receptor here comes from an adult who was a healthcare worker with PCR-confirmed SARS-CoV-2 infection or an uninfected control (not recorded which). The donor label of this sample is uncertain. CDR3s include the opening cysteine and the closing phenylalanine or tryptophan. Expanded clones are given a class, and other clones once, few, many or no size at all.

14,many,TRBV21-1,CASSKGDRGHEQYF
13,few,TRBV6-5,CASSYENTGELFF
16,-,TRBV7-2,CASSLGVYVAKNIQYF
14,-,TRBV7-9,CASSLAPGTGELFF
15,-,TRBV9,CASSVPGQGMNEQFF
15,few,TRBV12-3/TRBV12-4,CASSGTSGSPGELFF
14,few,TRBV3-1,CASSHLAGQNEQYF
15,-,TRBV14,CASSPLEGVTDTQYF
14,many,TRBV5-1,CASSLAGTGDEQFF
13,many,TRBV18,CASSPPTALEQYF
12,few,TRBV5-1,CASSRTWETQYF
15,-,TRBV7-6,CASSLAPDLSYEQYF
16,few,TRBV3-1,CASSQGYPGGSYEQYF
13,-,TRBV18,CASSRQGTYEQYF
16,few,TRBV3-1,CASSPRDRVDTGELFF
16,few,TRBV20-1,CSARGVGGTGNQPQHF
12,few,TRBV6-4,CASSLQASPLHF
16,many,TRBV20-1,CSAQLMDRGDYNEQFF
15,many,TRBV28,CASSLMDRNTGELFF
16,-,TRBV5-1,CASSLSSGGASDTQYF
15,many,TRBV30,CAWSVAGVDNSPLHF
15,many,TRBV10-1,CASSDPNRVQETQYF
13,many,TRBV20-1,CSARQGASYEQYF
16,many,TRBV11-2,CASSTGTSKYQETQYF
16,-,TRBV21-1,CASSKDTGLRSYEQYF
15,-,TRBV6-1,CASSEGPGAYYEQYF
17,many,TRBV6-6,CASSPPPGGGSYNEQFF
14,-,TRBV6-2/TRBV6-3,CASGDRSDRTEAFF
14,few,TRBV27,CASSPPGPVETQYF
15,-,TRBV27,CASSSGGSGHQPQHF
13,few,TRBV5-5,CASEGDPPYEQYF
14,many,TRBV14,CATRTGTVNSPLHF
12,many,TRBV20-1,CSASRALGEQYF
13,many,TRBV11-2,CASSLVVGYEQYF
16,few,TRBV7-2,CASSLLDSSRDQPQHF
15,many,TRBV12-3/TRBV12-4,CASTTGTGHNSPLHF
15,-,TRBV19,CASSRGQGPTGELFF
15,many,TRBV20-1,CSAREKLINTGELFF
15,many,TRBV29-1,CSVEDPEGQGTEAFF
14,few,TRBV27,CASNRQGASYEQYF
18,-,TRBV13,CASSLGRWIAGREDTQYF
16,-,TRBV5-1,CASSSTAIFSNYGYTF
13,-,TRBV5-4,CASSWDRSYEQYF
14,many,TRBV4-1,CASSQMGQNTEAFF
17,many,TRBV11-3,CASSLAFGLAGPDTQYF
14,many,TRBV7-2,CASSSGQGWNEQFF
15,-,TRBV6-1,CASSEKGDSSYEQYF
13,many,TRBV11-2,CASSFGQSYEQYF